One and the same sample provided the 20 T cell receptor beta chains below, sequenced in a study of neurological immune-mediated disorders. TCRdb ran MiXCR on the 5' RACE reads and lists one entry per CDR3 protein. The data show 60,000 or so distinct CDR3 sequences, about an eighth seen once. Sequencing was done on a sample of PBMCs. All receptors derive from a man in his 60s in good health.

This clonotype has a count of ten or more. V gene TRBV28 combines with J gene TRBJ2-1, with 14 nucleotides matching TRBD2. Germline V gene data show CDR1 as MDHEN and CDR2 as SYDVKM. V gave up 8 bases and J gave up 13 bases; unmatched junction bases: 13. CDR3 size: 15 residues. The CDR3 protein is CASGLLVGLAGVQFF. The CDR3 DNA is TGTGCCAGCGGGTTATTAGTGGGACTAGCGGGGGTACAGTTCTTC.

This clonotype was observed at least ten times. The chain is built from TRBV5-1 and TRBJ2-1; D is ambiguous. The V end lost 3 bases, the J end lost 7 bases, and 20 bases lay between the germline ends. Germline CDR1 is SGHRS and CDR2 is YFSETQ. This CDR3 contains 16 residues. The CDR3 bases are TGCGCCAGCAGCTCGCCCGACCCGGGCCGTAATAATGAGCAGTTCTTC. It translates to CASSSPDPGRNNEQFF. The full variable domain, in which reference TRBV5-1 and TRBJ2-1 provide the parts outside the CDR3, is KAGVTQTPRYLIKTRGQQVTLSCSPISGHRSVSWYQQTPGQGLQFLFEYFSETQRNKGNFPGRFSGRQFSNSRSEMNVSTLELGDSALYLCASSSPDPGRNNEQFFGPGTRLTVL.

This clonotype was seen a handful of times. The CDR3 here is CSVPLAKNIQYF. CDR3 DNA sequence: TGCAGCGTACCCCTAGCCAAAAACATTCAGTACTTC. The J gene is TRBJ2-4, the V gene TRBV29-1; unclear D gene. This CDR3 region has 12 residues. Trimming cost V 6 bases and J 0 bases, with 6 bases left between them. CDR1 and CDR2 (germline): SQVTM, ANQGSEA.

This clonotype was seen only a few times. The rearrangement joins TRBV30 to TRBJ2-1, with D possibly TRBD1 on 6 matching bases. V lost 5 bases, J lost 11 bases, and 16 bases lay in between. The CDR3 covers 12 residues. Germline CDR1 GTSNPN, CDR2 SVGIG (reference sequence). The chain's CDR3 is CAWRDTSMKQFF. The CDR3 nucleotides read TGTGCCTGGCGGGACACATCAATGAAGCAGTTCTTC.

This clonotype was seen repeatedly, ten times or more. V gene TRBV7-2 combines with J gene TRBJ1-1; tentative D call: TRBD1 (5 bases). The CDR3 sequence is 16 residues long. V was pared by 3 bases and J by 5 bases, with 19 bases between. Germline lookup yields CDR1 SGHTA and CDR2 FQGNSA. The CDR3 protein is CASSLTNRGPGTEAFF. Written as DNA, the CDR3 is TGTGCCAGCAGCTTGACCAACCGGGGCCCCGGGACTGAAGCTTTCTTT.

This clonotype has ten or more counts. The CDR3 protein is CASSLARDGGGQPQHF. CDR3 sequence (DNA): TGTGCCAGCAGCTTAGCGCGGGACGGAGGGGGACAGCCCCAGCATTTT. The V gene is TRBV7-2, the J gene TRBJ1-5, with D possibly matching TRBD1 (6 bases). Trimming removed 0 bases at V and 7 bases at J, with 16 bases between. The CDR3 is made up of 16 amino acids. Germline V gene data show CDR1 as SGHTA and CDR2 as FQGNSA. Based on the CDR3 plus reference TRBV7-2 and TRBJ1-5, the full variable domain is GAGVSQSPSNKVTEKGKDVELRCDPISGHTALYWYRQSLGQGLEFLIYFQGNSAPDKSGLPSDRFSAERTGGSVSTLTIQRTQQEDSAVYLCASSLARDGGGQPQHFGDGTRLSIL.

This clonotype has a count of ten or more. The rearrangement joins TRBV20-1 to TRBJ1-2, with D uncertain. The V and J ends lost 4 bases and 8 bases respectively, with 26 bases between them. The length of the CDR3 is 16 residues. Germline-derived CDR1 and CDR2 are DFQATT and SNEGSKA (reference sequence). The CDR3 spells CSATGGTPAPPGGYTF. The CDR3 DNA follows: TGCAGTGCTACCGGCGGAACACCCGCCCCGCCTGGAGGCTACACCTTC.

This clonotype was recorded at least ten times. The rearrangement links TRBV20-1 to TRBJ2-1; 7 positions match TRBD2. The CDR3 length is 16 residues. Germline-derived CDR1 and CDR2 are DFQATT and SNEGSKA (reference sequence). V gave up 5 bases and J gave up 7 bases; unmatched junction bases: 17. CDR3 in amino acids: CSAPRAGAKSFNEQFF. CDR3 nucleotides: TGCAGTGCTCCTCGCGCGGGAGCCAAGTCGTTTAATGAGCAGTTCTTC.

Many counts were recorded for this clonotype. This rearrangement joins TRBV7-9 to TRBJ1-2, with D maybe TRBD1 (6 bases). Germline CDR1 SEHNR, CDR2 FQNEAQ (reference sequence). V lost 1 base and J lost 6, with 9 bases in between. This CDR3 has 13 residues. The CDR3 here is CASSLGGGNGYTF. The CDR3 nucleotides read TGTGCCAGCAGCTTAGGGGGGGGCAATGGCTACACCTTC. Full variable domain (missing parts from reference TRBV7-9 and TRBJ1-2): DTGVSQNPRHKITKRGQNVTFRCDPISEHNRLYWYRQTLGQGPEFLTYFQNEAQLEKSRLLSDRFSAERPKGSFSTLEIQRTEQGDSAMYLCASSLGGGNGYTFGSGTRLTVV.

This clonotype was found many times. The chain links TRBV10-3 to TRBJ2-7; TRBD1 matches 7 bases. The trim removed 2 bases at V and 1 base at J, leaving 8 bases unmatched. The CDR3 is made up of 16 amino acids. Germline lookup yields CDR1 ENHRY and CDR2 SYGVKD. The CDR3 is CAISEGKTGASYEQYF. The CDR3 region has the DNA TGTGCCATCAGTGAGGGGAAAACAGGGGCTTCCTACGAGCAGTACTTC.

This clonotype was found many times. CDR3 region: CASGASGGGGANVLTF. Here the CDR3 DNA reads TGTGCCAGCGGGGCTAGCGGGGGGGGAGGGGCCAACGTCCTGACTTTC. V usage is TRBV12-3 or TRBV12-4 and J usage is TRBJ2-6, with 12 nucleotides matching TRBD2. The CDR3 loop spans 16 amino acids. J lost 4 bases, V lost 8 bases, and 6 bases had no gene match.

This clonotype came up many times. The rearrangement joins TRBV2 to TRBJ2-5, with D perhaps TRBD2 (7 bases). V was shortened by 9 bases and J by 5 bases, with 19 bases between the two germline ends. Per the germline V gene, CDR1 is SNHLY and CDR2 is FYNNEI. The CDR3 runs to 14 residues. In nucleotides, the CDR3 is TGTGCCAGTTCGGGGGGCCAGGGAATGGAGACCCAGTACTTC. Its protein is CASSGGQGMETQYF.

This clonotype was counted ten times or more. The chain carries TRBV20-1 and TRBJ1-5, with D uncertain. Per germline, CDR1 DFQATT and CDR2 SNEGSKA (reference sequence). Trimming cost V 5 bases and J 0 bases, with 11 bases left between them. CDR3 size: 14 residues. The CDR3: CSALLGNSNQPQHF. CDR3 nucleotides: TGCAGTGCTTTGCTCGGAAATAGCAATCAGCCCCAGCATTTT.

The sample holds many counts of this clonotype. The CDR3 is CASSAGDRPNTEAFF. Written as DNA, the CDR3 is TGTGCCAGCAGCGCCGGGGACAGACCGAACACTGAAGCTTTCTTT. The gene calls are TRBV7-9 and TRBJ1-1, with 7 bases lining up with TRBD1. The germline V gene has CDR1 SEHNR and CDR2 FQNEAQ (reference sequence). The CDR3 spans 15 residues. Losses at the gene ends were 5 bases for V and 1 base for J; bases not matched to a gene: 7.

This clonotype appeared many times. This chain's CDR3 is CASSPRDSSYEQYF. In DNA, the CDR3 is TGTGCCAGCAGTCCTCGGGACAGCTCCTACGAGCAGTACTTC. The genes are TRBV27 and TRBJ2-7, with 7 bases that match TRBD1. With V trimmed by 5 bases and J by 0 bases, 4 bases remained unmatched. CDR1 is MNHEY, CDR2 SMNVEV, per germline (reference sequence). There are 14 residues in the CDR3.

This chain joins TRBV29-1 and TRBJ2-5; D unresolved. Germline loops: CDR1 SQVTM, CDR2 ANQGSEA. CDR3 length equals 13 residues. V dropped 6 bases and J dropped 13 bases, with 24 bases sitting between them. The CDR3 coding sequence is TGCAGCGTCCTCGATCGAGTACAAGAGACACGGTACTTC. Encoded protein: CSVLDRVQETRYF.

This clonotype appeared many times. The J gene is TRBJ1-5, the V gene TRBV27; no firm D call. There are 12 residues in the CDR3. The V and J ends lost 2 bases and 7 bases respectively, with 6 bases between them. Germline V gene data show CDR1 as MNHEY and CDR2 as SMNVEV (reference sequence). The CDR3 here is CASSLPNQPQHF. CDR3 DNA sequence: TGTGCCAGCAGTTTACCGAACCAGCCCCAGCATTTT.

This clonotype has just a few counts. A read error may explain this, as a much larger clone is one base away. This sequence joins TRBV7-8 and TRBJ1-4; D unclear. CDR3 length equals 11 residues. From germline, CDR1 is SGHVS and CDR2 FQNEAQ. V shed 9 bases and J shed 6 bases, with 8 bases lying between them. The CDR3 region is CASWRDEKLFF. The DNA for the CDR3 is TGTGCCAGTTGGAGAGATGAAAAACTGTTTTTT. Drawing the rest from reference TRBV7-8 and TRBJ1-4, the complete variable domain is GAGVSQSPRYKVAKRGQDVALRCDPISGHVSLFWYQQALGQGPEFLTYFQNEAQLDKSGLPSDRFFAERPEGSVSTLKIQRTQQEDSAVYLCASWRDEKLFFGSGTQLSVL.

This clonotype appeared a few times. CDR3 amino acids: CASSGLGQGGQPQHF. The CDR3 region has the DNA TGTGCCAGCAGTGGACTCGGACAGGGAGGTCAGCCCCAGCATTTT. This chain connects TRBV6-1 to TRBJ1-5, with 8 bases matching TRBD1. Per germline, CDR1 MNHNS and CDR2 SASEGT. This CDR3 region has 15 residues. The junction had 8 bases not matched to a gene; V was cut back by 4 bases and J by 6 bases.

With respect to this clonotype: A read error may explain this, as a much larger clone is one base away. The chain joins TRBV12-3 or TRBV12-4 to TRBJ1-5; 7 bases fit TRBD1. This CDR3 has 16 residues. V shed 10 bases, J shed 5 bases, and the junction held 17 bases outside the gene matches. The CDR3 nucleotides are TGTGCCAACAGCCCTGGGACAGCCGGGTCTTATCAGCCCCAGCATTTT. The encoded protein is CANSPGTAGSYQPQHF.